Listed below are T cell receptor beta chains from one sample, sequenced in a study of OX40 agonist ivuxolimab in advanced cancers. Clones were sequenced by immunoSEQ multiplex PCR, and TCRdb holds only the in-frame ones, with some missing. The repertoire holds roughly 120,000 clones, with around 90% as singletons. The sample was CD4+ or CD8+ T cells sorted from blood, taken in a trial of the OX40 agonist ivuxolimab. The receptors come from an adult with an advanced solid tumor such as melanoma, head and neck, liver or kidney cancer. Each CDR3 is given with its conserved first and last residue. The D gene is left open where the match is weak. Part of the rows lack a size; the others show once, few, many or a class for expanded clones.

D gene: -
J gene: TRBJ1-1
V gene: TRBV2
clone size: once
CDR3 protein: CASIDSRVKDFF
CDR3 DNA: TGTGCCAGCATCGATTCCAGGGTTAAAGATTTCTTT

D gene: TRBD1
J gene: TRBJ1-6
V gene: TRBV9
clone size: -
CDR3 protein: CASSVATGTGSNSPLHF
CDR3 DNA: TGTGCCAGCAGCGTAGCTACGGGGACAGGGAGTAATTCACCCCTCCACTTT

D gene: TRBD1
J gene: TRBJ2-1
V gene: TRBV15
clone size: -
CDR3 protein: CATRRRTGGENEQFF
CDR3 DNA: TGTGCCACCAGGCGTAGGACAGGGGGCGAGAATGAGCAGTTCTTC

D gene: -
J gene: TRBJ1-1
V gene: TRBV18
clone size: -
CDR3 protein: CASSPQTGDTFF
CDR3 DNA: TGTGCCAGCTCACCACAGACAGGTGATACGTTCTTT

D gene: -
J gene: TRBJ1-4
V gene: TRBV6-5
clone size: -
CDR3 protein: CASSYATTNEKLFF
CDR3 DNA: TGTGCCAGCAGTTACGCGACAACTAATGAAAAACTGTTTTTT

D gene: -
J gene: TRBJ2-7
V gene: TRBV14
clone size: -
CDR3 protein: CASSQDPASEQYF
CDR3 DNA: TGTGCCAGCAGCCAAGATCCGGCTAGCGAGCAGTACTTC

D gene: -
J gene: TRBJ2-7
V gene: TRBV6-5
clone size: -
CDR3 protein: CASSYSWDSYEQYF
CDR3 DNA: TGTGCCAGCAGTTACTCGTGGGACTCCTACGAGCAGTACTTC

D gene: -
J gene: TRBJ1-3
V gene: TRBV29-1
clone size: -
CDR3 protein: CSVAVTEEGNTIYF
CDR3 DNA: TGCAGCGTTGCTGTAACAGAAGAGGGAAACACCATATATTTT

D gene: TRBD2
J gene: TRBJ2-3
V gene: TRBV19
clone size: -
CDR3 protein: CASSRLTSGDGDTQYF
CDR3 DNA: TGTGCCAGTAGTCGCCTGACTAGCGGGGACGGGGATACGCAGTATTTT

D gene: -
J gene: TRBJ2-1
V gene: TRBV5-4
clone size: -
CDR3 protein: CASSSQYNEQFF
CDR3 DNA: TGTGCCAGCAGCTCCCAATACAATGAGCAGTTCTTC

D gene: -
J gene: TRBJ1-3
V gene: TRBV11-3
clone size: -
CDR3 protein: CASSLRVQDTIYF
CDR3 DNA: TGTGCCAGCAGCTTACGGGTCCAGGACACCATATATTTT

D gene: TRBD1
J gene: TRBJ2-2
V gene: TRBV6-6
clone size: once
CDR3 protein: CASRPMTGSSGELFF
CDR3 DNA: TGTGCCAGCAGACCTATGACAGGGTCCAGCGGGGAGCTGTTTTTT

D gene: TRBD1
J gene: TRBJ2-7
V gene: TRBV5-4
clone size: -
CDR3 protein: CASSYDRGEQYF
CDR3 DNA: TGTGCCAGCAGCTATGACAGGGGAGAGCAGTACTTC

D gene: TRBD1
J gene: TRBJ2-1
V gene: TRBV7-3
clone size: -
CDR3 protein: CASSLTSGQGNNEQFF
CDR3 DNA: TGTGCCAGCAGCTTAACGTCGGGACAGGGAAACAATGAGCAGTTCTTC

D gene: -
J gene: TRBJ2-1
V gene: TRBV12-5
clone size: -
CDR3 protein: CASGPRTEYNEQFF
CDR3 DNA: TGTGCTAGTGGTCCTCGGACAGAATACAATGAGCAGTTCTTC

D gene: TRBD1
J gene: TRBJ1-6
V gene: TRBV9
clone size: -
CDR3 protein: CASSPATGVGSPLHF
CDR3 DNA: TGTGCCAGCAGCCCCGCCACAGGGGTCGGGTCACCCCTCCACTTT

D gene: TRBD1
J gene: TRBJ1-1
V gene: TRBV10-3
clone size: few
CDR3 protein: CAISDRGQYNTEAFF
CDR3 DNA: TGTGCCATCAGTGACCGGGGACAGTACAACACTGAAGCTTTCTTT

D gene: TRBD2
J gene: TRBJ2-7
V gene: TRBV5-1
clone size: -
CDR3 protein: CASSLVPSSGLYEQYF
CDR3 DNA: TGCGCCAGCAGCTTGGTCCCGTCTAGCGGTCTTTACGAGCAGTACTTC